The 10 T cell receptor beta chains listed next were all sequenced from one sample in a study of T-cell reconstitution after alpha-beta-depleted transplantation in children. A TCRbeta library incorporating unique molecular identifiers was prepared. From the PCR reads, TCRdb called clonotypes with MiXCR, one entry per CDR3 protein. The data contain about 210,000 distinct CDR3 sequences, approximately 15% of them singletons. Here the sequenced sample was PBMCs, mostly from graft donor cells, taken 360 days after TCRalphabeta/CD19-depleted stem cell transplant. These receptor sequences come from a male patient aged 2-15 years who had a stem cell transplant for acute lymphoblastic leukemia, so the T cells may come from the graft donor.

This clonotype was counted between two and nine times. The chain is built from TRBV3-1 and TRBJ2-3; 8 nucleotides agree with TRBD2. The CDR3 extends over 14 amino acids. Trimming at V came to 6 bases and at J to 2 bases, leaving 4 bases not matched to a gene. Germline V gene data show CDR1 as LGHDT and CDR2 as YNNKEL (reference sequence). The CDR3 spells CASSLAGPTDTQYF. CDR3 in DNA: TGTGCCAGCAGTCTAGCGGGCCCCACAGATACGCAGTATTTT.

The CDR3 nucleotides are TGTGCCAGCAGAAATGCGGCAGGCCCCCACTCCTACGAGCAGTACTTC. This codes for CASRNAAGPHSYEQYF. The chain carries TRBV6-1 and TRBJ2-7; D is uncertain. Trimming removed 6 bases from V and 0 bases from J, with 18 bases in between. This CDR3 is built from 16 residues. CDR1 MNHNS and CDR2 SASEGT come from the germline V gene.

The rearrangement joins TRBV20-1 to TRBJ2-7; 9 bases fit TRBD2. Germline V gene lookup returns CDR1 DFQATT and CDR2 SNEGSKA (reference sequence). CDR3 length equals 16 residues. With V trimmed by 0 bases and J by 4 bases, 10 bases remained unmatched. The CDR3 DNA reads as TGCAGTGCTAGAGATTCAAGCGGGGGGACTATTTACGAGCAGTACTTC. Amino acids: CSARDSSGGTIYEQYF.

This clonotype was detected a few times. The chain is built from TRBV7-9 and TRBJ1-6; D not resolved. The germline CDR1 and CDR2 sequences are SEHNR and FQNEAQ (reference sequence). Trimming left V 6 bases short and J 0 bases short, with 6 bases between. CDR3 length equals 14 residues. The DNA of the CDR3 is TGTGCCAGCAGGGAGAGCTCCTATAATTCACCCCTCCACTTT. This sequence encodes CASRESSYNSPLHF.

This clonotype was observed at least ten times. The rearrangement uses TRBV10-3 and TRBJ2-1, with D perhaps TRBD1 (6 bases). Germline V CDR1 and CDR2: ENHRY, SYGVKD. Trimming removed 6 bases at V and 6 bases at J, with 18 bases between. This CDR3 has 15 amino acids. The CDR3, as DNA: TGTGCCATCAGAAAAGGGGGAAGATTTACCAATGAGCAGTTCTTC. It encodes CAIRKGGRFTNEQFF.

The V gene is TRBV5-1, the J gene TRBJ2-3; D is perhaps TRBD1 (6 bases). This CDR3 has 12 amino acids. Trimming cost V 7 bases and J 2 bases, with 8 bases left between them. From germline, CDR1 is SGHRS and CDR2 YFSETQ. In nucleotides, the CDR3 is TGCGCCAGCGGGGGACACACAGATACGCAGTATTTT. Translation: CASGGHTDTQYF.

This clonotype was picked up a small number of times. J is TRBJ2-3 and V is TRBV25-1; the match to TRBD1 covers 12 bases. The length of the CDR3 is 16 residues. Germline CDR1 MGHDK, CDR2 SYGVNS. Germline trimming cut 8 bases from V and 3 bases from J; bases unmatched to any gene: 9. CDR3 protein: CASGQPGQGATDTQYF. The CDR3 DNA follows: TGTGCCAGCGGGCAACCGGGACAGGGGGCGACAGATACGCAGTATTTT.

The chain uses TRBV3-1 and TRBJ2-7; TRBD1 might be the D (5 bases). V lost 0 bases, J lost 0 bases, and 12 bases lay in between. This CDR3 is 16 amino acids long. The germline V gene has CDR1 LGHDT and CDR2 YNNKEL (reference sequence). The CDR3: CASSQDWGRYSYEQYF. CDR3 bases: TGTGCCAGCAGCCAAGATTGGGGCAGGTACTCCTACGAGCAGTACTTC.

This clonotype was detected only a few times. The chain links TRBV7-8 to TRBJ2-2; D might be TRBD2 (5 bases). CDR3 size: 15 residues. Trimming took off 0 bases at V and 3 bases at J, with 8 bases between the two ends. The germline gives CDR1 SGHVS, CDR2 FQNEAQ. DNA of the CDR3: TGTGCCAGCAGCTTAGCTGCCGGGGACACCGGGGAGCTGTTTTTT. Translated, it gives CASSLAAGDTGELFF.

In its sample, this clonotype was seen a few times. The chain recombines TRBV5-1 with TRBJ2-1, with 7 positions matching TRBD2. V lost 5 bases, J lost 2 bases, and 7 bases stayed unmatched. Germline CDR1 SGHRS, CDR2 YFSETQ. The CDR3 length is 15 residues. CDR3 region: CASSFGGVAYNEQFF. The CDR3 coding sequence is TGCGCCAGCAGTTTTGGGGGGGTTGCCTACAATGAGCAGTTCTTC.